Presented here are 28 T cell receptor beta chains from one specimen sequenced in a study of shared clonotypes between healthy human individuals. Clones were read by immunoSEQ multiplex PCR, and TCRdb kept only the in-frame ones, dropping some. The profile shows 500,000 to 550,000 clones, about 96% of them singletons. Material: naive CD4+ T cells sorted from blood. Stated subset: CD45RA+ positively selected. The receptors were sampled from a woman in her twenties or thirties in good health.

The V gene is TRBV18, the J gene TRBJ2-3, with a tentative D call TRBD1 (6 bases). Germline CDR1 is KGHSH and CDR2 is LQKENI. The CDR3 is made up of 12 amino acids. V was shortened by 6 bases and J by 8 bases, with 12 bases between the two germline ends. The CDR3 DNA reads TGTGCCAGCTCCTCAGGGGAAGGTACGCAGTATTTT. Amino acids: CASSSGEGTQYF.

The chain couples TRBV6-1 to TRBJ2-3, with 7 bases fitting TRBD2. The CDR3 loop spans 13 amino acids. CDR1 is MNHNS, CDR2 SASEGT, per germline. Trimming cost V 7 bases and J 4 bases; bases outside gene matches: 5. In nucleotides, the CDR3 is TGTGCCAGCAAACGGGAGGTTCCAGATACGCAGTATTTT. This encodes CASKREVPDTQYF.

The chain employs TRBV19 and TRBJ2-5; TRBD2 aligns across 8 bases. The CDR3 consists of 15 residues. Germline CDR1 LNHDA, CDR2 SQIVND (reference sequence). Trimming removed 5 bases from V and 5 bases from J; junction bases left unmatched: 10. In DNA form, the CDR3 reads TGTGCCAGTAGTCCCCAGCGGGGGCGGGGCGAGACCCAGTACTTC. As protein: CASSPQRGRGETQYF. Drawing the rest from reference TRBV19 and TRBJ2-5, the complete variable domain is DGGITQSPKYLFRKEGQNVTLSCEQNLNHDAMYWYRQDPGQGLRLIYYSQIVNDFQKGDIAEGYSVSREKKESFPLTVTSAQKNPTAFYLCASSPQRGRGETQYFGPGTRLLVL.

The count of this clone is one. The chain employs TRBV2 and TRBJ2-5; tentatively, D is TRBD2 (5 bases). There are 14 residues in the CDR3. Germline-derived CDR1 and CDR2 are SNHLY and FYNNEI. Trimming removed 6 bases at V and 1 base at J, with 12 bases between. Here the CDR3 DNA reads TGTGCCAGCAGCGGACTGGTGGGCCAAGAGACCCAGTACTTC. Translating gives CASSGLVGQETQYF.

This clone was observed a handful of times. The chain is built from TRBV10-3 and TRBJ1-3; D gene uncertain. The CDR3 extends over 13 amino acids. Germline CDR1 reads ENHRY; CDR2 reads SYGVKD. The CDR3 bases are TGTGCGGCCGGTGCCGTTGTGGAAAACACCATATATTTT. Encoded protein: CAAGAVVENTIYF.

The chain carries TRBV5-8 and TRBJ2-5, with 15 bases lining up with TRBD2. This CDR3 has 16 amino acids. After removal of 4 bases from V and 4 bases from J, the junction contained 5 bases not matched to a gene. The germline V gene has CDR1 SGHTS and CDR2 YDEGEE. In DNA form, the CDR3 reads TGTGCCAGCAGCGGGACTAGCGGGAGGTTCGCAGAGACCCAGTACTTC. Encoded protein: CASSGTSGRFAETQYF.

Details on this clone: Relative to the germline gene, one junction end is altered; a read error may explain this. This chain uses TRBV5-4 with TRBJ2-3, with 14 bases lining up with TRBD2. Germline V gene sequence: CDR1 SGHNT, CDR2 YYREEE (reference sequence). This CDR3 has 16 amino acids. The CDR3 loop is CASSPGTSGSTDTQYF. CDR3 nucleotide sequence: TGTGCCAGCAGCCCGGGGACTAGCGGGAGCACGGATACGCAGTATTTT.

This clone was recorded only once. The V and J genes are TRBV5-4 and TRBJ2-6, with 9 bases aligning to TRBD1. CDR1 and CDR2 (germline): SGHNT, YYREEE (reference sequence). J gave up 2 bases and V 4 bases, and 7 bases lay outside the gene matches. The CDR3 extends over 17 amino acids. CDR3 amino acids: CASSPGQGLTGANVLTF. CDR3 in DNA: TGTGCCAGCAGCCCGGGACAGGGTTTGACTGGGGCCAACGTCCTGACTTTC.

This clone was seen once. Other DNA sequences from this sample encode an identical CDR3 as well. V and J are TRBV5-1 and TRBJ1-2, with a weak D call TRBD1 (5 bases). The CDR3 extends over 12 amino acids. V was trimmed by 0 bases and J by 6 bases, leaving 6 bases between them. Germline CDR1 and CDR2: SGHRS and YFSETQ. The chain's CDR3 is CASSLGGDGYTF. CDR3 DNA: TGCGCCAGCAGCTTGGGAGGGGATGGCTACACCTTC.

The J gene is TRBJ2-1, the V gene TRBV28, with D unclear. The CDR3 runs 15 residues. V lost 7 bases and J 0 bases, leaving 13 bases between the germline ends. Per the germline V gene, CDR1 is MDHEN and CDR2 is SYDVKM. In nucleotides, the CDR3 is TGTGCCAGCACCCAAGCAAGATTCTCCTACAATGAGCAGTTCTTC. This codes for CASTQARFSYNEQFF.

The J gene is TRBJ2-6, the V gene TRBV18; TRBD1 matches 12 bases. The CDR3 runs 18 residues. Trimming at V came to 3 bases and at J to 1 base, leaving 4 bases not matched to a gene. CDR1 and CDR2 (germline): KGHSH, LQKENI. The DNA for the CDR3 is TGTGCCAGCTCACCTCCGGGACAGGGGGCGTCTGGGGCCAACGTCCTGACTTTC. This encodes CASSPPGQGASGANVLTF.

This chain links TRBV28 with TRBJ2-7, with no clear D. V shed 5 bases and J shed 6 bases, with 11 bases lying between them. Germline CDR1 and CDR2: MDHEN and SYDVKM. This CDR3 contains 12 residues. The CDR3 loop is CASSPGWGEQYF. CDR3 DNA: TGTGCCAGCAGTCCCGGGTGGGGCGAGCAGTACTTC.

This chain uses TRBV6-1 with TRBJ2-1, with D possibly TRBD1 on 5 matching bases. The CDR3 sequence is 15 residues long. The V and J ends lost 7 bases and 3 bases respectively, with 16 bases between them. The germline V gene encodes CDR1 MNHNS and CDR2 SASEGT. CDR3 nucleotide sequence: TGTGCCAGCACTCGTCTAGGGGAATACTACAATGAGCAGTTCTTC. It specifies CASTRLGEYYNEQFF.

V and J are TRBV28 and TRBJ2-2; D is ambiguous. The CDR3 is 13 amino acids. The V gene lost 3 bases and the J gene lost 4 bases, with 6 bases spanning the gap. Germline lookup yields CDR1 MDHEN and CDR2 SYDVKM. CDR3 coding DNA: TGTGCCAGCAGTTTGGACCCCACCGGGGAGCTGTTTTTT. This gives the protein CASSLDPTGELFF.

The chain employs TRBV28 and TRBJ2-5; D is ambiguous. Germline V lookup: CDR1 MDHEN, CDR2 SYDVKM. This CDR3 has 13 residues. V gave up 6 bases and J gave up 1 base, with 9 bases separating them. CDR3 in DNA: TGTGCCAGCAGAGGCGGATTCCAAGAGACCCAGTACTTC. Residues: CASRGGFQETQYF.

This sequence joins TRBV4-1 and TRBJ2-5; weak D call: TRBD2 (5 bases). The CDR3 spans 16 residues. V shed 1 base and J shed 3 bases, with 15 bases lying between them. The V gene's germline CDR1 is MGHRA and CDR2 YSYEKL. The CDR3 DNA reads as TGCGCCAGCAGCCAAGGAGTAGTTCCCGGGGAAGAGACCCAGTACTTC. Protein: CASSQGVVPGEETQYF.

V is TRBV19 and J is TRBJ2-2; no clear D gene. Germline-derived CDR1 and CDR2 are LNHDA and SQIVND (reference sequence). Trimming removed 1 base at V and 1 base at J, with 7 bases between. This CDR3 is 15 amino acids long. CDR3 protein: CASSIGAENTGELFF. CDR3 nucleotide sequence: TGTGCCAGTAGTATAGGGGCGGAGAACACCGGGGAGCTGTTTTTT.

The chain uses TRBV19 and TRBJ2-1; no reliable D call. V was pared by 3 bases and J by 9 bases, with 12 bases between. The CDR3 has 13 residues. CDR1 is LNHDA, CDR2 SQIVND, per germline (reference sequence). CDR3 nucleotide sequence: TGTGCCAGTAGTATTCGACTTTTGGGTGAGCAGTTCTTC. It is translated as CASSIRLLGEQFF.

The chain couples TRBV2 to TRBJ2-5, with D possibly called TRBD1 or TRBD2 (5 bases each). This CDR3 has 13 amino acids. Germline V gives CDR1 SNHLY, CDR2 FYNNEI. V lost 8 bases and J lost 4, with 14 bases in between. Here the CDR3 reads CASAGTRLETQYF. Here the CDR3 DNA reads TGTGCCAGCGCAGGGACCCGCCTAGAGACCCAGTACTTC.

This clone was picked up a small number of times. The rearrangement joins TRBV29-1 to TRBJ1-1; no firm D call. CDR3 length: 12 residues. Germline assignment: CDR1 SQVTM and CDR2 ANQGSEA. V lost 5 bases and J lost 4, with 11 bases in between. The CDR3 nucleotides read TGCAGCGTTCGACAAGATGCCACTGAAGCTTTCTTT. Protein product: CSVRQDATEAFF.

The CDR3 nucleotides read TGTGCCAGTAGTATGGGGACAGGGGCGATGGTTAGCAATCAGCCCCAGCATTTT. Protein: CASSMGTGAMVSNQPQHF. The chain couples TRBV19 to TRBJ1-5, with 10 nucleotides matching TRBD1. V lost 3 bases, J lost 0 bases, and 8 bases stayed unmatched. Germline V gives CDR1 LNHDA, CDR2 SQIVND (reference sequence). The CDR3 is made up of 18 amino acids.

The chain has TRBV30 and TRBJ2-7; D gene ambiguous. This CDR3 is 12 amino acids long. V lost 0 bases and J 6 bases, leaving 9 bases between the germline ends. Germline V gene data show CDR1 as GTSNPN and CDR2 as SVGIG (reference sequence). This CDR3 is CAWSVVQFEQYF. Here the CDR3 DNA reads TGTGCCTGGAGTGTAGTACAGTTCGAGCAGTACTTC. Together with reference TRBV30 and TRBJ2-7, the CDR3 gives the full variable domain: SQTIHQWPATLVQPVGSPLSLECTVEGTSNPNLYWYRQAAGRGLQLLFYSVGIGQISSEVPQNLSASRPQDRQFILSSKKLLLSDSGFYLCAWSVVQFEQYFGPGTRLTVT.

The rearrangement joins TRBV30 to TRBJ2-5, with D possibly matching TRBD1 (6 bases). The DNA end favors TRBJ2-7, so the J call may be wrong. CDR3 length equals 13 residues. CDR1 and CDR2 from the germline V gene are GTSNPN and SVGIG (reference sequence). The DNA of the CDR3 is TGTGCCTGGAGTACGGACAGCTCCTACGAGCAGTACTTC. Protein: CAWSTDSSYEQYF.

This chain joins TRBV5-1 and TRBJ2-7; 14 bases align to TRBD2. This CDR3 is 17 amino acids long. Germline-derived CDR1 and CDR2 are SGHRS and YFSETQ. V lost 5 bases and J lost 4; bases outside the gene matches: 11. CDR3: CASRSDVGLAGDYEQYF. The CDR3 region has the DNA TGCGCCAGCAGATCGGATGTGGGACTAGCGGGAGATTACGAGCAGTACTTC.

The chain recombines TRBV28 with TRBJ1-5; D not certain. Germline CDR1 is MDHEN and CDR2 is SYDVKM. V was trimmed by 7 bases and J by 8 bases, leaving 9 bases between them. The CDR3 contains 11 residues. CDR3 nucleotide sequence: TGTGCCAGCAACGACGGTGAGCCCCAGCATTTT. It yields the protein CASNDGEPQHF.

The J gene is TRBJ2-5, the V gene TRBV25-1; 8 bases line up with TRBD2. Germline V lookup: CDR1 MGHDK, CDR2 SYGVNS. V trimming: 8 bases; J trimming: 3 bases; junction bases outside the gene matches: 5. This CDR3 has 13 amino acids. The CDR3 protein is CASRRGAEETQYF. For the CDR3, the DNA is TGTGCCAGCCGGCGGGGGGCCGAAGAGACCCAGTACTTC.

As DNA, the CDR3 is TGTGCCAGCACCGGACAGGGCAATCAGCCCCAGCATTTT. This sequence encodes CASTGQGNQPQHF. This rearrangement joins TRBV6-6 to TRBJ1-5; 7 bases fit TRBD1. The CDR3 extends over 13 amino acids. Per germline, CDR1 MNHNY and CDR2 SVGAGI (reference sequence). The V segment lost 7 bases and the J segment 2 bases; nucleotides outside the gene matches: 2.

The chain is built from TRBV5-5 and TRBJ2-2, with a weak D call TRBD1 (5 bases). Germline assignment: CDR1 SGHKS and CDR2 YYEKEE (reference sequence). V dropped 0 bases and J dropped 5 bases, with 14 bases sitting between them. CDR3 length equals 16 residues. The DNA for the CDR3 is TGTGCCAGCAGCTTGGTTCTGGACAAGGCGACCGGGGAGCTGTTTTTT. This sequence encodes CASSLVLDKATGELFF. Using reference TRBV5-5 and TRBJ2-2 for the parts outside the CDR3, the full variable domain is DAGVTQSPTHLIKTRGQQVTLRCSPISGHKSVSWYQQVLGQGPQFIFQYYEKEERGRGNFPDRFSARQFPNYSSELNVNALLLGDSALYLCASSLVLDKATGELFFGEGSRLTVL.